This T cell receptor (beta chain) is from a study of metastatic and nonmetastatic thyroid tumors. Study-level information: Malignant and benign thyroid patients had repertoires compared in peripheral blood and tumor or nodule tissue. Notes on the study in general: Malignant tumors reportedly showed significantly higher TCR beta diversity than benign nodules in both blood and tumor.

Original processing notes: The distant-metastasis classifier for papillary thyroid cancer was built from CDR3 differences across clinicopathological groups. TCRdb re-clonotyped the PCR reads through MiXCR. The V and J calls and clone size are TCRdb's, not the authors'. The table includes over 9,000 clones, over 25% detected once. Germline V gene data show CDR1 as ENHRY and CDR2 as SYGVKD. V was clipped by 3 bases and J by 3 bases, with 5 bases between them. The CDR3 length is 12 residues. In its sample, this clone was seen a few times. No antigen is known for it. Patients had received no treatment of any kind before thyroid surgery.

The sequenced material came from tumor tissue. This clonotype was sampled from a female donor with papillary thyroid cancer or a benign thyroid nodule (not recorded which). Some clones in this sample may be carry-over from other donors' samples. V and J are TRBV10-3 and TRBJ2-5, with D unclear. In nucleotides, the CDR3 is TGTGCCATCAGTGACGGTGAAGAGACCCAGTACTTC. The encoded protein is CAISDGEETQYF.